This T cell receptor beta chain was sequenced during a study of blood T cells in healthy people across ages. General study points: Naive T cell percentage showed a strong correlation with the diversity of TCR beta.

About this clonotype itself: Its specificity is unknown.

Sample-barcoded 5' priming and a J-beta primer mix drove a second PCR of about 7 to 12 cycles. Using its own MiXCR run on the 5' RACE reads, TCRdb lists one record per CDR3 protein. Counted here are roughly 570,000 distinct CDR3 sequences, approximately 30% occurring once; the ten biggest clones make up about 18%. The sample was blood. This receptor was taken from a woman aged 70 to 79 in good health.

The CDR3 protein is CSARDLGGYGYTF. CDR3 DNA: TGCAGTGCTAGAGATCTGGGGGGATATGGCTACACCTTC. The rearrangement links TRBV20-1 to TRBJ1-2; perhaps TRBD1 as D (5 bases). This CDR3 spans 13 amino acids. The V end was cut by 0 bases, the J end by 5 bases, with 10 bases between. Germline CDR1 and CDR2: DFQATT and SNEGSKA (reference sequence).